The 28 T cell receptor beta chains below come from one sample, sequenced in a study of post-analysis software for immune sequencing data. Study conclusions and caveats: Patients had higher frequencies than controls of roughly 5 TRBV segments, including TRBV5-6, TRBV5-1 and TRBV20-1.

For these TCRs, the target antigens are not known. Presence of unique molecular identifiers characterized the TCR beta cDNA libraries. One entry per CDR3 protein, called by TCRdb with MiXCR from the PCR reads. The sample holds about 770,000 distinct CDR3 sequences, 46% seen once. Sequences were obtained from blood. These TCRs come from a girl between 5 and 17 years old with multiple sclerosis.

V is TRBV6-6 and J is TRBJ1-2, with a possible D match to TRBD1 (5 bases). This CDR3 region has 15 residues. Per the germline V gene, CDR1 is MNHNY and CDR2 is SVGAGI (reference sequence). V lost 5 bases and J lost 1, with 14 bases in between. The CDR3: CASSGQGISNYGYTF. The DNA for the CDR3 is TGTGCCAGCAGTGGCCAGGGTATTAGTAACTATGGCTACACCTTC.

This clonotype was found a few times. V is TRBV28 and J is TRBJ2-1, with 12 bases matching TRBD2. The V segment lost 5 bases and the J segment 0 bases; nucleotides outside the gene matches: 8. CDR3 length equals 18 residues. Germline CDR1 MDHEN, CDR2 SYDVKM. CDR3: CASSPAGLAGSSYNEQFF. For the CDR3, the DNA is TGTGCCAGCAGTCCCGCCGGACTAGCGGGGAGCTCCTACAATGAGCAGTTCTTC.

The genes are TRBV12-3 or TRBV12-4 and TRBJ2-3; 10 nucleotides align to TRBD1. Trimming removed 6 bases from V and 2 bases from J; junction bases left unmatched: 8. There are 16 residues in the CDR3. CDR3 coding DNA: TGTGCCAGCAGCCCTAGAGGGACAGGGGTCACAGATACGCAGTATTTT. It yields the protein CASSPRGTGVTDTQYF.

This clonotype showed up just a few times. The chain recombines TRBV5-1 with TRBJ1-4; D is unclear. V dropped 4 bases and J dropped 7 bases, with 14 bases sitting between them. CDR3 size: 14 residues. Germline V lookup: CDR1 SGHRS, CDR2 YFSETQ. DNA of the CDR3: TGCGCCAGCAGCATGACGGATGGAGGTGAAAAACTGTTTTTT. As protein: CASSMTDGGEKLFF. Complete variable domain (other parts from reference TRBV5-1 and TRBJ1-4): KAGVTQTPRYLIKTRGQQVTLSCSPISGHRSVSWYQQTPGQGLQFLFEYFSETQRNKGNFPGRFSGRQFSNSRSEMNVSTLELGDSALYLCASSMTDGGEKLFFGSGTQLSVL.

The rearrangement uses TRBV12-3 or TRBV12-4 and TRBJ2-1; 12 bases are a match to TRBD2. J lost 1 base, V lost 2 bases, and 3 bases had no gene match. The CDR3 runs 17 residues. In nucleotides, the CDR3 is TGTGCCAGCAGTTTACAACTAGCGGGAGGATCCTACAATGAGCAGTTCTTC. Encoded protein: CASSLQLAGGSYNEQFF.

The chain couples TRBV19 to TRBJ2-3; D might be TRBD1 (6 bases). The CDR3 has 15 amino acids. V was shortened by 5 bases and J by 4 bases, with 16 bases between the two germline ends. Looked up from germline, CDR1 is LNHDA and CDR2 is SQIVND (reference sequence). The CDR3 region is CASSVGQGNPDTQYF. The CDR3 nucleotides read TGTGCCAGTAGTGTAGGCCAGGGGAATCCAGATACGCAGTATTTT. Variable domain in full (rest from reference TRBV19 and TRBJ2-3): DGGITQSPKYLFRKEGQNVTLSCEQNLNHDAMYWYRQDPGQGLRLIYYSQIVNDFQKGDIAEGYSVSREKKESFPLTVTSAQKNPTAFYLCASSVGQGNPDTQYFGPGTRLTVL.

Worth noting for this clonotype: Compared with germline, one end of the junction differs, possibly owing to a read error. This sequence joins TRBV6-5 and TRBJ1-1; D remains unclear. CDR3 length: 13 residues. CDR1 and CDR2 (germline): MNHEY, SVGAGI. The CDR3 DNA follows: TGTACCAGCAGTCGCAGAAGGAACACTGAAGCTTTCTTT. This gives the protein CTSSRRRNTEAFF.

The chain links TRBV29-1 to TRBJ2-1, with 10 bases lining up with TRBD1. The length of the CDR3 is 17 residues. Germline lookup yields CDR1 SQVTM and CDR2 ANQGSEA. Trimming took 1 base from V and 3 from J; bases not matched to a gene: 9. For the CDR3, the DNA is TGCAGCGTTGAAGTTCGGGACAGGGGAAAATTCTACAATGAGCAGTTCTTC. This encodes CSVEVRDRGKFYNEQFF.

This sequence joins TRBV5-6 and TRBJ2-3; TRBD2 aligns across 11 bases. J gave up 1 base and V 0 bases, and 13 bases lay outside the gene matches. The CDR3 is made up of 20 amino acids. Germline CDR1 is SGHDT and CDR2 is YYEEEE. The CDR3 spells CASSLAHPSGRPPGTDTQYF. The CDR3 region has the DNA TGTGCCAGCAGCTTGGCCCACCCTAGCGGGAGGCCCCCGGGCACAGATACGCAGTATTTT. Filled out from reference TRBV5-6 and TRBJ2-3, the complete variable domain reads DAGVTQSPTHLIKTRGQQVTLRCSPKSGHDTVSWYQQALGQGPQFIFQYYEEEERQRGNFPDRFSGHQFPNYSSELNVNALLLGDSALYLCASSLAHPSGRPPGTDTQYFGPGTRLTVL.

This clonotype was counted a few times. V is TRBV29-1 and J is TRBJ2-5, with 8 nucleotides matching TRBD1. The CDR3 extends over 13 amino acids. The V and J ends lost 7 bases and 1 base, in that order; junction bases with no gene match: 5. CDR1 and CDR2 (germline): SQVTM, ANQGSEA. The CDR3 is CSAAQGGQETQYF. The CDR3 DNA follows: TGCAGCGCCGCACAGGGGGGCCAAGAGACCCAGTACTTC. Complete variable domain (other parts from reference TRBV29-1 and TRBJ2-5): SAVISQKPSRDICQRGTSLTIQCQVDSQVTMMFWYRQQPGQSLTLIATANQGSEATYESGFVIDKFPISRPNLTFSTLTVSNMSPEDSSIYLCSAAQGGQETQYFGPGTRLLVL.

The genes are TRBV19 and TRBJ2-5; the D gene is possibly TRBD1 (7 bases). The CDR3 is 13 residues long. The germline CDR1 and CDR2 sequences are LNHDA and SQIVND (reference sequence). Trimming took off 6 bases at V and 5 bases at J, with 13 bases between the two ends. Here the CDR3 DNA reads TGTGCCAGTAGCGCGGGGACAGTGGAGACCCAGTACTTC. Translated, it gives CASSAGTVETQYF.

The V and J genes are TRBV7-9 and TRBJ2-4, with 9 nucleotides matching TRBD2. The CDR3 loop spans 15 amino acids. Germline V CDR1 and CDR2: SEHNR, FQNEAQ (reference sequence). With 3 bases clipped from V and 13 bases from J, the junction kept 13 bases outside the gene matches. The CDR3 reads CASSFPAGGMTEQYF. The CDR3 DNA follows: TGTGCCAGCAGCTTCCCAGCGGGAGGAATGACGGAGCAGTACTTC.

The V gene is TRBV5-5, the J gene TRBJ2-7, with 9 positions matching TRBD2. Germline V gives CDR1 SGHKS, CDR2 YYEKEE (reference sequence). The junction had 14 bases not matched to a gene; V was cut back by 4 bases and J by 6 bases. This CDR3 is 16 amino acids long. The CDR3 loop is CASSPPSAGGGFEQYF. In DNA form, the CDR3 reads TGTGCCAGCAGCCCCCCCTCAGCGGGAGGAGGTTTCGAGCAGTACTTC.

This chain joins TRBV27 and TRBJ2-1, with a possible D match to TRBD2 (6 bases). The CDR3 spans 15 residues. Germline CDR1 is MNHEY and CDR2 is SMNVEV (reference sequence). Trimming took 3 bases from V and 1 from J, leaving 10 bases between them. The CDR3 DNA reads as TGTGCCAGCAGTTTGGCGGGAAAGTCCTACAATGAGCAGTTCTTC. Its protein product is CASSLAGKSYNEQFF.

The V gene is TRBV20-1, the J gene TRBJ2-4, with 8 bases that match TRBD2. Judging by the DNA end, TRBJ2-7 fits better; the J call may be wrong. Germline V gene data show CDR1 as DFQATT and CDR2 as SNEGSKA (reference sequence). The CDR3 extends over 15 amino acids. The CDR3 nucleotides read TGCAGCGGAGGGCGTGCGGGACTGGCGGGAGGCGAGCAGTACTTC. Translation gives CSGGRAGLAGGEQYF.

With regard to this clonotype: At one of its ends the junction is not consistent with the germline gene, which may arise from a read error. The chain employs TRBV5-6 and TRBJ2-7; 8 positions match TRBD2. The CDR3 consists of 16 residues. The germline V gene has CDR1 SGHDT and CDR2 YYEEEE. The chain's CDR3 is CASSRDSGAEHYERYF. Here the CDR3 DNA reads TGTGCCAGCAGCCGCGATAGCGGGGCAGAACACTACGAGCGGTACTTC.

This sequence joins TRBV9 and TRBJ1-1; no firm D call. With 0 bases removed from V and 12 bases from J, the gap between germline ends came to 15 bases. The CDR3 spans 13 residues. From germline, CDR1 is SGDLS and CDR2 YYNGEE. The CDR3 region is CASSVEEGGRSFF. CDR3 nucleotide sequence: TGTGCCAGCAGCGTAGAGGAGGGAGGTAGGTCTTTCTTT.

This clonotype was counted only a few times. CDR3: CASSSSIGNLNEQYF. CDR3 DNA sequence: TGTGCCAGCAGTTCCTCGATCGGGAATTTGAACGAGCAGTACTTC. The chain joins TRBV28 to TRBJ2-7, with D tentatively TRBD2 (5 bases). Germline values: CDR1 MDHEN, CDR2 SYDVKM. Trimming cost V 4 bases and J 5 bases, with 18 bases left between them. The CDR3 loop spans 15 amino acids.

This chain joins TRBV20-1 and TRBJ2-1, with 11 positions matching TRBD2. Germline CDR1 DFQATT, CDR2 SNEGSKA (reference sequence). The CDR3 extends over 16 amino acids. Trimming cost V 5 bases and J 0 bases; bases outside gene matches: 6. In nucleotides, the CDR3 is TGCAGTGCTCGACTAGCGGGGTTTAGCTCCTACAATGAGCAGTTCTTC. Its translation: CSARLAGFSSYNEQFF.

This clonotype was seen more than once but under ten times. This CDR3 reads CASTPGGSSGANVLTF. The CDR3 bases are TGCGCCAGCACCCCCGGCGGGAGCTCTGGGGCCAACGTCCTGACTTTC. The V and J genes are TRBV5-1 and TRBJ2-6; 7 bases match TRBD2. CDR1 and CDR2 (germline): SGHRS, YFSETQ. V lost 6 bases to trimming and J lost 0 bases; unmatched junction nucleotides: 6. CDR3 length equals 16 residues.

J is TRBJ2-1 and V is TRBV6-5; D may be TRBD1 (5 bases). The CDR3 length is 13 residues. Germline assignment: CDR1 MNHEY and CDR2 SVGAGI. V dropped 6 bases and J dropped 4 bases, with 10 bases sitting between them. Written as DNA, the CDR3 is TGTGCCAGCAGGTACAGGAGTTACAATGAGCAGTTCTTC. This gives the protein CASRYRSYNEQFF.

This clonotype appeared a few times. The CDR3 DNA sequence: TGCGCCAGCAGCGTGGGACTAGCGGCGGTAGGCTACGATACCGAGCAGTACTTC. Residues: CASSVGLAAVGYDTEQYF. This sequence joins TRBV5-1 and TRBJ2-7, with TRBD2 matching over 11 bases. There are 18 residues in the CDR3. The germline CDR1 and CDR2 sequences are SGHRS and YFSETQ. V was pared by 4 bases and J by 6 bases, with 18 bases of the junction left unmatched.

V is TRBV7-2 and J is TRBJ2-1; D may be TRBD2 (5 bases). Germline CDR1 SGHTA, CDR2 FQGNSA. CDR3 length: 13 residues. Trimming took off 5 bases at V and 8 bases at J, with 13 bases between the two ends. CDR3 loop: CASSPEVGDEQFF. The CDR3 region has the DNA TGTGCCAGCAGCCCGGAAGTCGGGGATGAGCAGTTCTTC.

The sample holds many counts of this clonotype. The V and J genes are TRBV12-3 or TRBV12-4 and TRBJ2-3; D is unresolved. The CDR3 is 13 residues long. V was cut by 3 bases and J by 1 base, with 5 bases left in between. The CDR3, as DNA: TGTGCCAGCAGTTTCCAGGGCACAGATACGCAGTATTTT. Its translation: CASSFQGTDTQYF.

The genes are TRBV27 and TRBJ1-1, with no clear D. With 5 bases removed from V and 6 bases from J, the gap between germline ends came to 16 bases. The germline V gene encodes CDR1 MNHEY and CDR2 SMNVEV (reference sequence). CDR3 length: 14 amino acids. The CDR3 loop reads CASSMTLEVPEAFF. The CDR3 nucleotides read TGTGCCAGCAGTATGACATTGGAGGTCCCTGAAGCTTTCTTT.

The genes are TRBV5-1 and TRBJ2-1; D ambiguous. The germline V gene encodes CDR1 SGHRS and CDR2 YFSETQ. The V end was cut by 0 bases, the J end by 6 bases, with 13 bases between. CDR3 length equals 15 residues. CDR3 DNA sequence: TGCGCCAGCAGCTTGGACCCGGGCCCGCTCAATGAGCAGTTCTTC. As protein: CASSLDPGPLNEQFF. The full variable domain, rest sourced from reference TRBV5-1 and TRBJ2-1, is KAGVTQTPRYLIKTRGQQVTLSCSPISGHRSVSWYQQTPGQGLQFLFEYFSETQRNKGNFPGRFSGRQFSNSRSEMNVSTLELGDSALYLCASSLDPGPLNEQFFGPGTRLTVL.

This clonotype was counted a few times. The genes are TRBV14 and TRBJ1-4, with D perhaps matching TRBD1 (5 bases). This CDR3 has 16 amino acids. Trimming shortened V by 1 base and J by 5 bases, and 14 bases separated the two germline ends. CDR1 SGHDN and CDR2 FVKESK come from the germline V gene. The CDR3 DNA reads as TGTGCCAGCAGCCAAGGTTGGACCCCAGGGAATGAAAAACTGTTTTTT. Its translation is CASSQGWTPGNEKLFF.

This clonotype was observed a few times. This rearrangement joins TRBV7-3 to TRBJ1-6; D is undetermined. Looked up from germline, CDR1 is SGHTA and CDR2 is FQGTGA. V lost 1 base, J lost 13 bases, and 14 bases lay in between. This CDR3 contains 14 residues. As DNA, the CDR3 is TGTGCCAGCAGCTTAATAGGGCCAGGAGCCCCCCTCCACTTT. Its translation: CASSLIGPGAPLHF.